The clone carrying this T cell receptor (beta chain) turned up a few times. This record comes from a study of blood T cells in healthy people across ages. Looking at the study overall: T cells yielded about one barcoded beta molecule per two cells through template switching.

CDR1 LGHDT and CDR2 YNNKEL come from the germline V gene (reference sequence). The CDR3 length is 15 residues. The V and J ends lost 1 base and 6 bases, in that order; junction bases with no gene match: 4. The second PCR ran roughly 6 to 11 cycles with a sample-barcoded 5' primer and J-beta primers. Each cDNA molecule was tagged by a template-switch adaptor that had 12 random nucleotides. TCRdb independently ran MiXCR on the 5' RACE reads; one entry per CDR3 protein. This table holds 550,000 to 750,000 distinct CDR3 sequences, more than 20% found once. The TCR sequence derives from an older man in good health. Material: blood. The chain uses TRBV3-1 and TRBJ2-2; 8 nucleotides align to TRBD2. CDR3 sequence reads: CASSQVGRVAGELFF. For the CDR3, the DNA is TGTGCCAGCAGCCAAGTCGGGAGGGTGGCCGGGGAGCTGTTTTTT. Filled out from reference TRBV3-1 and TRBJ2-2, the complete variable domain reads DTAVSQTPKYLVTQMGNDKSIKCEQNLGHDTMYWYKQDSKKFLKIMFSYNNKELIINETVPNRFSPKSPDKAHLNLHINSLELGDSAVYFCASSQVGRVAGELFFGEGSRLTVL.